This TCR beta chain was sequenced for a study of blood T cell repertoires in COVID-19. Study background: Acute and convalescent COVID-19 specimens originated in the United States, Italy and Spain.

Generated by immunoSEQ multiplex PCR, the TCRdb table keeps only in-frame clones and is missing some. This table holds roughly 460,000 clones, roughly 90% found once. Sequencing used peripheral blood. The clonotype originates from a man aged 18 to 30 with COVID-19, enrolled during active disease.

DNA for the CDR3: TGTGCCAGCAGCTTATCCCCACAGTTTAATTCACCCCTCCACTTT. As protein: CASSLSPQFNSPLHF. The chain joins TRBV7-2 to TRBJ1-6; D unresolved. CDR3 length: 15 residues. Trimming left V 2 bases short and J 6 bases short, with 11 bases between. Germline CDR1 and CDR2: SGHTA and FQGNSA.